This passage covers 7 T cell receptor beta chains from one sample sequenced in a study of cytomegalovirus exposure and HLA in healthy donors. Use of 60 Vbeta and 13 Jbeta primers characterized the PCR. The repertoire was sequenced with immunoSEQ multiplex PCR; TCRdb's copy has only in-frame clones and lacks some. The table shows some 180,000 clones, with 77% occurring only once. Input material: PBMCs. These receptors were obtained from a man between 18 and 35 years old in good health and CMV-seronegative.

The chain couples TRBV7-9 to TRBJ1-5, with no clear D. CDR1 SEHNR and CDR2 FQNEAQ come from the germline V gene (reference sequence). V lost 3 bases and J 5 bases, leaving 5 bases between the germline ends. The CDR3 has 12 residues. The CDR3 sequence is CASSFVDQPQHF. The CDR3 DNA is TGTGCCAGCAGCTTCGTAGATCAGCCCCAGCATTTT.

The chain couples TRBV7-2 to TRBJ1-2; TRBD1 aligns across 8 bases. The V and J ends lost 5 bases and 7 bases, in that order; junction bases with no gene match: 6. The CDR3 has 13 residues. Looked up from germline, CDR1 is SGHTA and CDR2 is FQGNSA. This CDR3 reads CASSLPGQGGYTF. DNA of the CDR3: TGTGCCAGCAGCCTGCCCGGACAGGGTGGCTACACCTTC.

This chain links TRBV6-6 with TRBJ2-7; 11 bases are a match to TRBD1. CDR1 is MNHNY and CDR2 is SVGAGI in the germline V gene (reference sequence). V trimming: 4 bases; J trimming: 3 bases; junction bases outside the gene matches: 2. The CDR3 has 14 amino acids. CDR3: CASSFGTGGYEQYF. The CDR3, as DNA: TGTGCCAGCAGTTTCGGGACAGGGGGCTACGAGCAGTACTTC.

This CDR3 reads CASSFIGLTTGELFF. Written as DNA, the CDR3 is TGTGCCAGCAGCTTCATAGGACTAACCACCGGGGAGCTGTTTTTT. The genes are TRBV7-2 and TRBJ2-2; D perhaps matches TRBD2 (6 bases). The V gene's germline CDR1 is SGHTA and CDR2 FQGNSA. The CDR3 contains 15 residues. The ends were cut back, 3 bases at V and 4 bases at J, with 12 bases in the middle.

J is TRBJ2-7 and V is TRBV5-1; possible D gene TRBD1, 6 bases. Germline V gene lookup returns CDR1 SGHRS and CDR2 YFSETQ. This CDR3 contains 13 residues. V dropped 3 bases and J dropped 3 bases, with 10 bases sitting between them. CDR3 sequence (DNA): TGCGCCAGCAGCTCCGGGGACAACTACGAGCAGTACTTC. Residues: CASSSGDNYEQYF.

This chain links TRBV5-1 with TRBJ2-1, with TRBD2 as a possible D gene (6 bases). The V and J ends lost 0 bases and 3 bases respectively, with 13 bases between them. Germline-derived CDR1 and CDR2 are SGHRS and YFSETQ. The CDR3 contains 16 residues. CDR3 sequence reads: CASSLERAGYYNEQFF. In DNA, the CDR3 is TGCGCCAGCAGCTTGGAGCGTGCGGGATACTACAATGAGCAGTTCTTC. Filled out from reference TRBV5-1 and TRBJ2-1, the complete variable domain reads KAGVTQTPRYLIKTRGQQVTLSCSPISGHRSVSWYQQTPGQGLQFLFEYFSETQRNKGNFPGRFSGRQFSNSRSEMNVSTLELGDSALYLCASSLERAGYYNEQFFGPGTRLTVL.

V and J are TRBV6-5 and TRBJ2-1; no reliable D call. In germline, CDR1 is MNHEY, CDR2 SVGAGI. Trimming removed 0 bases at V and 8 bases at J, with 11 bases between. This CDR3 has 14 amino acids. CDR3 DNA: TGTGCCAGCAGTTACTCGAGCGCGTGGGATGAGCAGTTCTTC. As protein: CASSYSSAWDEQFF.